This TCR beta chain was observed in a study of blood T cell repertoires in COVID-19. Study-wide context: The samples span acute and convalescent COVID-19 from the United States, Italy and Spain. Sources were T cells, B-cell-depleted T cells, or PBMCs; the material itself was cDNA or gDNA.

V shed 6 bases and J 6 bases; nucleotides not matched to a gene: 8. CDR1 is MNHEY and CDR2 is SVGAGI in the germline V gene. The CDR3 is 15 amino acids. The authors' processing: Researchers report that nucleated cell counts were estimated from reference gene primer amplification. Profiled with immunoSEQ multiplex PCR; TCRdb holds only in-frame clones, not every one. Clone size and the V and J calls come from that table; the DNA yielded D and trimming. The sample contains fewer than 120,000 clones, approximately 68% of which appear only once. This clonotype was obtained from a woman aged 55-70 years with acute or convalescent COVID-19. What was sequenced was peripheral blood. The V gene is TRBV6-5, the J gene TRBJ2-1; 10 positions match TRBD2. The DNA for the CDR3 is TGTGCCAGCAGCATCAGCGGGGGGGCCACCAATGAGCAGTTCTTC. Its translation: CASSISGGATNEQFF.